This T cell receptor beta chain is from a study of blood T cell repertoires in COVID-19. Study summary: Sources were T cells, B-cell-depleted T cells, or PBMCs; the material itself was cDNA or gDNA.

V was cut by 4 bases and J by 4 bases, with 12 bases left in between. CDR3 length: 14 amino acids. The V gene's germline CDR1 is SGHNT and CDR2 YYREEE (reference sequence). The protocol was immunoSEQ multiplex PCR, while the TCRdb copy is restricted to in-frame clones and leaves out a portion. Among some 200,000 clones listed, less than 85% were seen once. The genes are TRBV5-4 and TRBJ1-3; TRBD1 is a possible D gene (6 bases). Sequenced material: PBMCs or T cells enriched from blood (not recorded which). This TCR was sampled from a woman aged 55-70 years with acute COVID-19. CDR3 region: CASSAGGAGNTIYF. DNA of the CDR3: TGTGCCAGCAGCGCGGGGGGGGCAGGAAACACCATATATTTT.